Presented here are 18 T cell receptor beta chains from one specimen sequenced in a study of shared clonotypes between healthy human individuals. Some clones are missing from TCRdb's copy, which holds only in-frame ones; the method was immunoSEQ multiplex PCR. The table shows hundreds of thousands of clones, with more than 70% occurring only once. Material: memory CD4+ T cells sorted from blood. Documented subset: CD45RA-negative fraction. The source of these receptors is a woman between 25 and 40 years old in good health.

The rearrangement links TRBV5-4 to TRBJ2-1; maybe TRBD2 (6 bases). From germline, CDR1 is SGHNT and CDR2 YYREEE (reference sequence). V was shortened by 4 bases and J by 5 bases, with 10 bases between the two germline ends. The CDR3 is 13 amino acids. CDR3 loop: CASSSRLDNEQFF. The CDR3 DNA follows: TGTGCCAGCAGCAGCCGACTAGACAATGAGCAGTTCTTC.

CDR3 protein: CASKKGTSGNNEQFF. The CDR3 region has the DNA TGTGCCAGCAAAAAGGGGACTAGCGGCAACAATGAGCAGTTCTTC. The chain has TRBV11-3 and TRBJ2-1; TRBD2 aligns across 11 bases. Germline CDR1 SGHNT, CDR2 YENEEA. This CDR3 has 15 amino acids. V trimming: 7 bases; J trimming: 5 bases; junction bases outside the gene matches: 7.

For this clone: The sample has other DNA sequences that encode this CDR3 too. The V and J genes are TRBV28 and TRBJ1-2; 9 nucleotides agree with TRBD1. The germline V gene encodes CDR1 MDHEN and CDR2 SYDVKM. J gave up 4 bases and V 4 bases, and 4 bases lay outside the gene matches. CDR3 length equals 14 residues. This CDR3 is CASSWRDRAYGYTF. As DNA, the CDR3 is TGTGCCAGCAGTTGGAGGGACAGGGCCTATGGCTACACCTTC.

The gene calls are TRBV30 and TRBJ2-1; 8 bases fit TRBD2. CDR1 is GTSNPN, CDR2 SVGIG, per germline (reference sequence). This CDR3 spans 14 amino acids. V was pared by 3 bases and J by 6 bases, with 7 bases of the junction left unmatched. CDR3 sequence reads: CAWRSGSGPNEQFF. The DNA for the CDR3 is TGTGCCTGGAGAAGCGGGAGCGGGCCCAATGAGCAGTTCTTC.

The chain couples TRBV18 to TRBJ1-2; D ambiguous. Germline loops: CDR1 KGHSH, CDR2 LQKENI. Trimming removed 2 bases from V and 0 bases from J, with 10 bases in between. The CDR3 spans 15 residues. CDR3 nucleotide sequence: TGTGCCAGCTCACCAATATCAGCATCTAACTATGGCTACACCTTC. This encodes CASSPISASNYGYTF.

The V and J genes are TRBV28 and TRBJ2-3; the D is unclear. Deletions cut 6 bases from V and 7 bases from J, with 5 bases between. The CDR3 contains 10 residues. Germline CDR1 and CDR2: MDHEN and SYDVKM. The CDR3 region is CASSGYTQYF. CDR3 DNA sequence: TGTGCCAGCAGCGGCTATACGCAGTATTTT.

The CDR3 coding sequence is TGTGCCAGCAGCCTCGAAGGGACTAGCGGGGGAAATGAGCAGTTCTTC. Translating it yields CASSLEGTSGGNEQFF. V is TRBV4-2 and J is TRBJ2-1, with 14 bases identical to TRBD2. Trimming removed 4 bases from V and 7 bases from J; junction bases left unmatched: 6. There are 16 residues in the CDR3. CDR1 is LGHNA, CDR2 YNFKEQ, per germline.

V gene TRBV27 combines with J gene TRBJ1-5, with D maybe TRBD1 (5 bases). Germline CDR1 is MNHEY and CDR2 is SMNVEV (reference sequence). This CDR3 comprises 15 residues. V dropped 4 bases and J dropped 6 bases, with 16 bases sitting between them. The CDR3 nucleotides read TGTGCCAGCAGTTACAACCCCAGCGGGGGTCAGCCCCAGCATTTT. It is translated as CASSYNPSGGQPQHF.

The CDR3 reads CASSIHTGGVSYEQYF. CDR3 coding DNA: TGTGCCAGCAGCATACATACAGGGGGCGTTTCCTACGAGCAGTACTTC. This chain uses TRBV11-2 with TRBJ2-7; 9 nucleotides align to TRBD1. The CDR3 spans 16 residues. Germline CDR1 reads SGHAT; CDR2 reads FQNNGV. With 5 bases clipped from V and 1 base from J, the junction kept 9 bases outside the gene matches. Full variable domain (missing parts from reference TRBV11-2 and TRBJ2-7): EAGVAQSPRYKIIEKRQSVAFWCNPISGHATLYWYQQILGQGPKLLIQFQNNGVVDDSQLPKDRFSAERLKGVDSTLKIQPAKLEDSAVYLCASSIHTGGVSYEQYFGPGTRLTVT.

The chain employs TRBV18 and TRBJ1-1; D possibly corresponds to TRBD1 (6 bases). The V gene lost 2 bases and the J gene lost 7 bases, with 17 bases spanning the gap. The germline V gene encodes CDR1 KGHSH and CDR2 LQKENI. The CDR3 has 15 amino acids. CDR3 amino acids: CASSPGQQGISEAFF. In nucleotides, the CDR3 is TGTGCCAGCTCACCAGGCCAACAGGGTATCAGTGAAGCTTTCTTT.

This chain's CDR3 is CASNPSMVETQYF. The CDR3 DNA reads TGTGCCAGCAACCCTAGCATGGTGGAGACCCAGTACTTC. This rearrangement joins TRBV2 to TRBJ2-5; D may be TRBD2 (5 bases). This CDR3 has 13 amino acids. V lost 7 bases to trimming and J lost 5 bases, with 14 bases between them. Germline V gene sequence: CDR1 SNHLY, CDR2 FYNNEI.

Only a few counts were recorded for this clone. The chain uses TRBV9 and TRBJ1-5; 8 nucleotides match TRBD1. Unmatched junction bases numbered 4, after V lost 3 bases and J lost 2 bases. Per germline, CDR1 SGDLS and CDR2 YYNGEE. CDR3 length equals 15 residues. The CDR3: CASSAGQGGNQPQHF. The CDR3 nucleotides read TGTGCCAGCAGCGCTGGACAGGGTGGCAATCAGCCCCAGCATTTT.

The CDR3 spells CASSQTSGSQDEQYF. CDR3 bases: TGCGCCAGCAGTCAGACTAGCGGGAGTCAAGACGAGCAGTACTTC. V and J are TRBV5-1 and TRBJ2-7; 12 nucleotides match TRBD2. The germline V gene encodes CDR1 SGHRS and CDR2 YFSETQ. CDR3 length equals 15 residues. V lost 5 bases and J lost 5; bases outside the gene matches: 8. Full variable domain (rest looked up from reference TRBV5-1 and TRBJ2-7): KAGVTQTPRYLIKTRGQQVTLSCSPISGHRSVSWYQQTPGQGLQFLFEYFSETQRNKGNFPGRFSGRQFSNSRSEMNVSTLELGDSALYLCASSQTSGSQDEQYFGPGTRLTVT.

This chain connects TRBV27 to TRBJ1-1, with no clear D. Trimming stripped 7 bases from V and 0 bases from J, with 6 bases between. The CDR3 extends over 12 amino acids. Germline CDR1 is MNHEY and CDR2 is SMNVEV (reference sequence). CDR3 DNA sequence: TGTGCCAGCATTTCTCTGAACACTGAAGCTTTCTTT. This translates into CASISLNTEAFF.

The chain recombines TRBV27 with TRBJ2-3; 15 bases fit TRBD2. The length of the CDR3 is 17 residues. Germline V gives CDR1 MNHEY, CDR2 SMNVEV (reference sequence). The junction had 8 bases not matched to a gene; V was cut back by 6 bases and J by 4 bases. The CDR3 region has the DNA TGTGCCAGCAGCTCTCCCGGACTAGCGGGAGGGTCAGATACGCAGTATTTT. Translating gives CASSSPGLAGGSDTQYF.

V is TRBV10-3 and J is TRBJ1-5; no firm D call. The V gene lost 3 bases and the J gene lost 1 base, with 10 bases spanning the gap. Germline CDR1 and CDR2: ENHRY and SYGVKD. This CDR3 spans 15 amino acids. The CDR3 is CAISDGDGSNQPQHF. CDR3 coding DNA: TGTGCCATCAGTGACGGGGATGGGAGCAATCAGCCCCAGCATTTT.

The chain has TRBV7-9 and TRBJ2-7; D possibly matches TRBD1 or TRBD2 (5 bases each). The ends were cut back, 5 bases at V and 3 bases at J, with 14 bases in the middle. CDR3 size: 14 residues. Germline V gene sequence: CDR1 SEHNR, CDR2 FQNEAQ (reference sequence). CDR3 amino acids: CASSLSGPLYEQYF. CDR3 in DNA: TGTGCCAGCAGCCTCTCGGGGCCCCTCTACGAGCAGTACTTC.

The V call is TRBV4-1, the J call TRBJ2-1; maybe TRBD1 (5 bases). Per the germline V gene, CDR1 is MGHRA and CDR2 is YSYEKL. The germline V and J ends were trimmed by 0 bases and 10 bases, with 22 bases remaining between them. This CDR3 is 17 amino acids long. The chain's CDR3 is CASSQDPGAQPLREQFF. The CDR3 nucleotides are TGCGCCAGCAGCCAAGATCCTGGGGCTCAGCCTTTAAGAGAGCAGTTCTTC.